Shown below are 17 T cell receptor beta chains from a single sample sequenced in a study of T-cell memory formation after mild COVID-19. TCRdb redid the calling of the 5' RACE reads with MiXCR, one entry per CDR3 protein. The table lists about 320,000 distinct CDR3 sequences, roughly an eighth of them singletons. Sequenced: PBMCs or a T cell subset sorted from them (not recorded which). The receptors derive from a man younger than 35 who had mild COVID-19 (a few samples of this study predate the infection). Cell type and time point are not known.

This clonotype was counted a few times. This chain joins TRBV12-3 or TRBV12-4 and TRBJ1-2; 7 bases align to TRBD1. Trimming cost V 6 bases and J 7 bases; bases outside gene matches: 8. This CDR3 comprises 13 residues. CDR3 nucleotides: TGTGCCAGCAGACAGGGACAGTTCGGTGGCTACACCTTC. It translates to CASRQGQFGGYTF.

This clonotype has at least ten counts. The chain combines TRBV6-5 with TRBJ1-4; D unclear. There are 13 residues in the CDR3. Trimming took off 0 bases at V and 11 bases at J, with 10 bases between the two ends. The germline gives CDR1 MNHEY, CDR2 SVGAGI. CDR3 nucleotides: TGTGCCAGCAGTTACTCGACGGCGGGGAAACTGTTTTTT. It encodes CASSYSTAGKLFF.

The sample holds a few counts of this clonotype. The rearrangement uses TRBV12-3 or TRBV12-4 and TRBJ2-3; possible D gene TRBD2, 6 bases. Trimming cost V 6 bases and J 1 base, with 14 bases left between them. The CDR3 is 15 residues long. The CDR3 is CASRLGAGRTDTQYF. The CDR3 DNA reads as TGTGCCAGCAGGTTGGGAGCGGGCCGCACAGATACGCAGTATTTT.

In its sample, this clonotype was seen a few times. The rearrangement uses TRBV7-9 and TRBJ2-3, with 9 bases aligning to TRBD1. Germline CDR1 and CDR2: SEHNR and FQNEAQ (reference sequence). J gave up 6 bases and V 5 bases, and 6 bases lay outside the gene matches. This CDR3 is 14 amino acids long. CDR3: CASSTTGGGDTQYF. CDR3 bases: TGTGCCAGCAGCACCACAGGGGGCGGCGATACGCAGTATTTT.

The chain uses TRBV12-3 or TRBV12-4 and TRBJ2-5; TRBD1 matches at 9 bases. CDR3 length equals 14 residues. The V and J ends lost 5 bases and 5 bases, in that order; junction bases with no gene match: 6. The CDR3 nucleotides are TGTGCCAGCAGTACCCGGGACAGGGCTGAGACCCAGTACTTC. Its translation is CASSTRDRAETQYF.

There are a few counts of this clonotype. The rearrangement links TRBV6-2 or TRBV6-3 to TRBJ2-7; TRBD1 matches 8 bases. The CDR3 has 14 amino acids. Germline trimming cut 6 bases from V and 2 bases from J; bases unmatched to any gene: 6. The germline CDR1 and CDR2 sequences are MNHEY and SVGEGT. The chain's CDR3 is CASREQGGTYEQYV. The DNA of the CDR3 is TGTGCCAGCAGGGAACAGGGGGGAACCTACGAGCAGTACGTC.

V gene TRBV7-6 combines with J gene TRBJ1-4; D perhaps matches TRBD1 (6 bases). From germline, CDR1 is SGHVS and CDR2 FNYEAQ. V was clipped by 5 bases and J by 4 bases, with 11 bases between them. The length of the CDR3 is 14 residues. The CDR3, as DNA: TGTGCCAGCAGCCGGGACAACCTTAATGAAAAACTGTTTTTT. Translating it yields CASSRDNLNEKLFF.

This clonotype was counted only a few times. The genes are TRBV6-2 or TRBV6-3 and TRBJ1-1; TRBD1 matches at 7 bases. Germline V gene lookup returns CDR1 MNHEY and CDR2 SVGEGT. This CDR3 contains 13 residues. Unmatched junction bases numbered 6, after V lost 6 bases and J lost 5 bases. CDR3 DNA sequence: TGTGCCAGCAGCTTTGGACAGGCAACTGAAGCTTTCTTT. This codes for CASSFGQATEAFF.

The V and J genes are TRBV6-2 or TRBV6-3 and TRBJ2-7; D gene uncertain. Germline V gene lookup returns CDR1 MNHEY and CDR2 SVGEGT. V dropped 8 bases and J dropped 3 bases, with 14 bases sitting between them. The CDR3 length is 13 residues. In DNA, the CDR3 is TGTGCCAGCGGAAAGGCGGCCGGCTACGAGCAGTACGTC. The encoded protein is CASGKAAGYEQYV.

This clonotype has a handful of counts. The chain joins TRBV12-5 to TRBJ2-5; D is unresolved. The germline V gene encodes CDR1 LGHNT and CDR2 FRNRAP. V gave up 5 bases and J gave up 1 base, with 11 bases separating them. The CDR3 sequence is 14 residues long. The DNA of the CDR3 is TGTGCTAGTGGTGGGGATTCGAGCCAAGAGACCCAGTACTTC. Its translation is CASGGDSSQETQYF.

The genes are TRBV29-1 and TRBJ1-1, with TRBD1 identical over 8 bases. V shed 5 bases, J shed 3 bases, and the junction held 2 bases outside the gene matches. The V gene's germline CDR1 is SQVTM and CDR2 ANQGSEA. This CDR3 is built from 12 residues. The CDR3 loop reads CSVSGGHTEAFF. CDR3 nucleotides: TGCAGCGTTTCAGGGGGCCACACTGAAGCTTTCTTT.

This clonotype has more than one count but fewer than ten. The J gene is TRBJ1-2, the V gene TRBV30; tentatively, D is TRBD1 (6 bases). The CDR3 consists of 13 residues. The V gene lost 0 bases and the J gene lost 7 bases, with 12 bases spanning the gap. Looked up from germline, CDR1 is GTSNPN and CDR2 is SVGIG (reference sequence). The CDR3 DNA is TGTGCCTGGAGTGTGCGGGGGGCCGGTGGCTACACCTTC. Its protein product is CAWSVRGAGGYTF.

The V call is TRBV7-2, the J call TRBJ2-7, with 7 bases fitting TRBD1. Germline V gene sequence: CDR1 SGHTA, CDR2 FQGNSA. V trimming: 4 bases; J trimming: 8 bases; junction bases outside the gene matches: 5. The CDR3 extends over 12 amino acids. The CDR3 sequence: CASSSGQTKQYF. Written as DNA, the CDR3 is TGTGCCAGCAGCTCGGGACAGACCAAGCAGTACTTC.

This clonotype has more than one count but fewer than ten. The chain joins TRBV7-2 to TRBJ1-1; a weak D match, TRBD1 (6 bases). V lost 3 bases, J lost 5 bases, and 13 bases lay in between. The germline gives CDR1 SGHTA, CDR2 FQGNSA. The CDR3 is 14 residues long. The CDR3 DNA reads as TGTGCCAGCAGCTTTCAGGGAGGGGGGACTGAAGCTTTCTTT. This gives the protein CASSFQGGGTEAFF.

This clonotype was seen at least ten times. This chain links TRBV5-1 with TRBJ2-1; 8 nucleotides match TRBD2. This CDR3 contains 13 residues. Per the germline V gene, CDR1 is SGHRS and CDR2 is YFSETQ. J lost 8 bases, V lost 3 bases, and 4 bases had no gene match. The CDR3 sequence: CASSSGGGYEQFF. The CDR3 nucleotides read TGCGCCAGCAGCTCCGGGGGGGGTTATGAGCAGTTCTTC.

This clonotype has a handful of counts. Germline and junction disagree at one end, which may indicate a read error. The chain links TRBV3-1 to TRBJ1-5, with TRBD1 matching 8 bases. The CDR3 has 15 amino acids. Germline CDR1 LGHDT, CDR2 YNNKEL (reference sequence). CDR3 in DNA: TGTGCCAGCAGCAACGCGAGACAGGGGAATCGGCCCCAGCATTTT. It is translated as CASSNARQGNRPQHF.

The chain's CDR3 is CASSPGATSGGGQETQYF. The CDR3 DNA sequence: TGTGCCAGCAGCCCGGGCGCCACTAGCGGGGGGGGACAAGAGACCCAGTACTTC. The V and J genes are TRBV7-2 and TRBJ2-5, with TRBD2 matching over 13 bases. This CDR3 comprises 18 residues. The J segment lost 2 bases and the V segment lost 5 bases, leaving 11 bases of the junction unmatched. The germline V gene has CDR1 SGHTA and CDR2 FQGNSA.